The following is a TCR beta chain sequence with its context. The data were produced by immunoSEQ multiplex PCR, yet TCRdb's version contains in-frame clones alone and is incomplete. This table has about 64,000 clones, about 86% appearing once. Germline loops: CDR1 DFQATT, CDR2 SNEGSKA (reference sequence). The CDR3 is made up of 11 amino acids. The V end was cut by 5 bases, the J end by 6 bases, with 10 bases between. The data derive from a study of OX40 agonist ivuxolimab in advanced cancers. The sequence derives from an adult with an advanced solid tumor such as melanoma, head and neck, liver or kidney cancer. J is TRBJ1-1 and V is TRBV20-1, with no clear D. The sequences come from CD4+ or CD8+ T cells sorted from blood, collected in a trial of the OX40 agonist ivuxolimab. The CDR3 loop reads CSASGAAEAFF. Here the CDR3 DNA reads TGCAGTGCTTCGGGTGCCGCTGAAGCTTTCTTT.